This record looks at one T cell receptor beta chain sequence and its context. The antigen is unknown. These data originate in a study of early T cells in non-severe SARS-CoV-2 infection. General study results and limits: Private and CD4 specificities were missed by VDJdb matching, skewed to anti-spike CD8.

Unique molecular identifiers were attached to individual cDNA molecules. TCRdb itself ran the 5' RACE reads through MiXCR, one entry per CDR3 protein. The sample lists about 68,000 distinct CDR3 sequences, about a tenth occurring once. The sequence came from an adult who was a healthcare worker with PCR-confirmed SARS-CoV-2 infection or an uninfected control (not recorded which). Sequenced sample: whole blood.

The CDR3 bases are TGTGCCAGCAGTTCAGTGCTGGCAGAAGAGACCCAGTACTTC. Translated: CASSSVLAEETQYF. J is TRBJ2-5 and V is TRBV28; D not certain. V was trimmed by 4 bases and J by 3 bases, leaving 12 bases between them. Germline lookup yields CDR1 MDHEN and CDR2 SYDVKM. The CDR3 spans 14 residues.